This T cell receptor (beta chain) originates from a study (dated by TCRdb to between 2015 and 2017). With regard to the full study: The study set out to test whether tumor-infiltrating Tregs in breast cancer get recruited from blood Tregs or are instead converted in situ from other CD4+ T cell subsets.

Reading from cysteine to phenylalanine, the CDR3 counts 10 amino acids. This entry keeps only the CDR3 DNA: 30 bases, framed from base 1. The junction shows trimming of 6 bases on V and 2 bases on J, plus 4 bases between the germline ends. From a lookup of the germline V gene (reference sequence), CDR1 and CDR2 are DFQATT and SNEGSKA. Memory CD4+ T cells were isolated as CD4+CD45RO+CD25- cells. Tregs, naive and memory CD4+ T cells from tumor, blood and ipsilateral draining lymph nodes of five breast cancer patients underwent full-length TCR alpha and beta sequencing. Ficoll density gradient centrifugation was used to isolate mononuclear cells from lymph nodes or from roughly 51 ml of peripheral blood. Sorted cell populations were confirmed by FACS to exceed 90% purity. Relative to its sample, this clonotype is medium-sized (0.01 to 0.1%). The antigen it binds to is not known. The sample holds no much larger clone one base away, and base qualities are not on file.

Full-length TCR variable regions were amplified by 5' RACE PCR with constant-region reverse primers, followed by semi-nested PCR with Nested Universal Primer A. The ReliaPrep RNA Cell Miniprep System was used to extract total RNA, which was then reverse transcribed into 5'RACE-ready cDNA with the SMARTer RACE 5'/3' Kit. Multiplex adaptors were used to barcode full-length TCR alpha and beta libraries, and the barcoded libraries were sequenced on an Illumina MiSeq. Concerning the study's data processing: For each of nine subset-tissue groups, sequencing data from the five patients were pooled, and the groups were compared by unsupervised clustering of TCR gene usage. Repertoire similarity was calculated with the Morisita-Horn index, weighting shared sequences by their contribution to each repertoire. TCRdb trimmed the raw reads at Q25, called clones with MiXCR and kept productive beta chains. Under each unique CDR3 protein, matching rows form one entry showing the most common genes and DNA. These V and J calls derive from TCRdb rather than the authors' analysis. The sample profile shows 5,000 to 6,000 distinct CDR3 sequences; 52% of them were found once. Of the sample, over 3.5% falls within the top ten clones.

Broad study findings and their caveats: The TCR gene usage of tumor memory CD4+ T cells clustered together with blood and lymph node memory CD4+ cells and with lymph node naive CD4+ cells. The larger-cohort validation was restricted to a single TCR beta V-J rearrangement rather than whole repertoires. The greatest overlap of tumor-infiltrating Treg TCR alpha and beta sequences was observed with tumor naive CD4+ T cells, followed by blood naive CD4+ T cells.

The chain links TRBV20-1 with TRBJ2-5, with the D gene call left open. The receptor was derived from a female donor with breast cancer. Sequencing input: memory CD4+ T cells sorted from blood. Reading the label with the study, this specimen's cell subset or site is: memory CD4+ T cells, CD4+CD45RO+CD25-. The DNA reads as follows: TGCAGTGCAGGGCAAGAGACCCAGTACTTC. Its translation reads: CSAGQETQYF.